A single sample is the source of the 10 T cell receptor beta chains below, sequenced in a study of T-cell memory formation after mild COVID-19. TCRdb processed the 5' RACE reads anew with MiXCR; each CDR3 protein has one entry. The data hold some 120,000 distinct CDR3 sequences, with over 15% observed a single time. The sequenced sample consisted of PBMCs or a T cell subset sorted from them (not recorded which). The receptors stem from a man aged 18 to 30 who had mild COVID-19 (a few samples of this study predate the infection). Cell type and time point are not known.

This clonotype was detected many times. This rearrangement joins TRBV5-6 to TRBJ2-5; 12 bases agree with TRBD2. CDR1 and CDR2 from the germline V gene are SGHDT and YYEEEE. The ends lost 4 bases at V and 14 bases at J; junction bases unmatched: 6. The CDR3 has 12 amino acids. CDR3 protein: CASSPGLAGIYF. DNA for the CDR3: TGTGCCAGCAGCCCTGGACTAGCGGGGATATACTTC.

The CDR3 sequence: CASRGQGTVGYTF. The CDR3 coding sequence is TGTGCCAGCAGGGGGCAAGGGACGGTCGGCTACACCTTC. The V and J genes are TRBV7-9 and TRBJ1-2; D perhaps matches TRBD1 (5 bases). The V and J ends lost 6 bases and 8 bases respectively, with 16 bases between them. This CDR3 is built from 13 residues. The germline CDR1 and CDR2 sequences are SEHNR and FQNEAQ (reference sequence).

This clonotype was counted only a few times. This chain uses TRBV7-9 with TRBJ2-1, with TRBD2 matching over 8 bases. With 5 bases clipped from V and 2 bases from J, the junction kept 8 bases outside the gene matches. Germline CDR1 and CDR2: SEHNR and FQNEAQ (reference sequence). The CDR3 runs to 16 residues. The CDR3 is CASSPIGLAAYNEQFF. The CDR3 DNA sequence: TGTGCCAGCAGCCCCATTGGACTAGCAGCCTACAATGAGCAGTTCTTC.

The V call is TRBV6-5, the J call TRBJ1-2; possibly TRBD1 for D (5 bases). The V end was cut by 6 bases, the J end by 2 bases, with 10 bases between. Germline CDR1 reads MNHEY; CDR2 reads SVGAGI. This CDR3 spans 13 amino acids. In DNA form, the CDR3 reads TGTGCCAGCAGCATCCGGGACAACTATGGCTACACCTTC. Encoded protein: CASSIRDNYGYTF.

The genes are TRBV7-2 and TRBJ2-3, with 7 bases matching TRBD1. The V segment lost 0 bases and the J segment 1 base; nucleotides outside the gene matches: 1. The CDR3 has 15 residues. CDR1 and CDR2 from the germline V gene are SGHTA and FQGNSA. CDR3 DNA sequence: TGTGCCAGCAGCTTAGCGCAGGGGGGCACAGATACGCAGTATTTT. It codes for CASSLAQGGTDTQYF.

This clonotype showed up many times. This rearrangement joins TRBV7-8 to TRBJ1-1; 8 bases match TRBD1. The trim removed 1 base at V and 4 bases at J, leaving 5 bases unmatched. The V gene's germline CDR1 is SGHVS and CDR2 FQNEAQ. The CDR3 is 15 residues long. The CDR3 coding sequence is TGTGCCAGCAGCTTAGTCCTAACAGGGGGCACTGAAGCTTTCTTT. Translated, it gives CASSLVLTGGTEAFF. Full variable domain (outside the CDR3, taken from reference TRBV7-8 and TRBJ1-1): GAGVSQSPRYKVAKRGQDVALRCDPISGHVSLFWYQQALGQGPEFLTYFQNEAQLDKSGLPSDRFFAERPEGSVSTLKIQRTQQEDSAVYLCASSLVLTGGTEAFFGQGTRLTVV.

Ten or more counts support this clonotype. The J gene is TRBJ1-1, the V gene TRBV5-1; no definite D call. The CDR3 is 12 amino acids. Germline V gene lookup returns CDR1 SGHRS and CDR2 YFSETQ. V dropped 0 bases and J dropped 7 bases, with 7 bases sitting between them. CDR3 DNA sequence: TGCGCCAGCAGCTTGGGGGAGAGTGAAGCTTTCTTT. It codes for CASSLGESEAFF.

The chain uses TRBV20-1 and TRBJ2-1; 12 nucleotides match TRBD2. This CDR3 has 15 residues. With V trimmed by 5 bases and J by 4 bases, 6 bases remained unmatched. Germline-derived CDR1 and CDR2 are DFQATT and SNEGSKA (reference sequence). In nucleotides, the CDR3 is TGCAGTGCTTCCCCACTAGCGGGGGGATACAATGAGCAGTTCTTC. It codes for CSASPLAGGYNEQFF.

This clonotype was found many times. The V and J genes are TRBV7-9 and TRBJ2-1; 11 positions match TRBD1. Germline loops: CDR1 SEHNR, CDR2 FQNEAQ (reference sequence). This CDR3 has 13 amino acids. The J segment lost 15 bases and the V segment lost 5 bases, leaving 9 bases of the junction unmatched. This chain's CDR3 is CASSLNLGQGAFF. As DNA, the CDR3 is TGTGCCAGCAGCCTCAACCTTGGACAGGGGGCGTTCTTC.

The CDR3 coding sequence is TGTGCCAGCTCACCATTGGAATCCGGGGAGCTGTTTTTT. It codes for CASSPLESGELFF. The chain recombines TRBV18 with TRBJ2-2; D not certain. Per the germline V gene, CDR1 is KGHSH and CDR2 is LQKENI. The V and J ends lost 2 bases and 6 bases respectively, with 7 bases between them. The CDR3 is 13 residues long.